This T cell receptor (beta chain) was identified during a study of T-cell memory formation after mild COVID-19. Study-wide points: CD4+ bias marked clones expanding day 15 to 37, unlike balanced contracting clones. What remained unconfirmed was the SARS-CoV-2 specificity of second-wave clones peaking on day 37.

This clonotype was recorded a few times. Antigen unknown. The CDR3 sequence is 18 residues long. The V segment lost 10 bases and the J segment 6 bases; nucleotides outside the gene matches: 23. From germline, CDR1 is ENHRY and CDR2 SYGVKD. Barcoded TCR alpha and TCR beta cDNA libraries with UMIs came from 5'RACE using constant-segment primers. MiXCR, applied by TCRdb to the 5' RACE reads, yields one record per CDR3 protein. This repertoire shows some 320,000 distinct CDR3 sequences, less than 20% found once; its top ten account for 20% to 25%. The sequence was obtained from a man aged 18-30 years who had mild COVID-19 (a few samples of this study predate the infection). Cell type and time point are not known. This chain uses TRBV10-3 with TRBJ2-2; TRBD1 agrees at 7 bases. The specimen was PBMCs or a T cell subset sorted from them (not recorded which). The CDR3 DNA reads TGTGCCACCCGAGGGTACGACAGGGATGAGCCGGTTTCCGGGGAGCTGTTTTTT. It yields the protein CATRGYDRDEPVSGELFF.